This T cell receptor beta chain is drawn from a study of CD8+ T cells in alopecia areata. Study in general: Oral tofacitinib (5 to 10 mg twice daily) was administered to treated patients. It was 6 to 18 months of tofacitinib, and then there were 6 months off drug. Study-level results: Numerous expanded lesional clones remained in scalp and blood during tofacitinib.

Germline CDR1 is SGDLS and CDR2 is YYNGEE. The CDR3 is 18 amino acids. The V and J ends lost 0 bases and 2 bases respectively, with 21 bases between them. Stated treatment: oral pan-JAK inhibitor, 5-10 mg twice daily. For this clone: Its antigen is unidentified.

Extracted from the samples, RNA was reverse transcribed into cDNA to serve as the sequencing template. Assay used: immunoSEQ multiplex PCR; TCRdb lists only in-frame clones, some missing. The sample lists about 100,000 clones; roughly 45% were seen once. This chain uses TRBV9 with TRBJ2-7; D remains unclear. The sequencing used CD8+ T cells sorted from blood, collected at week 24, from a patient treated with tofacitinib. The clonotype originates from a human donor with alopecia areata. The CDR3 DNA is TGTGCCAGCAGCGTAGGCCCGCAAGCCAAATCCGAGACCTACGAGCAGTACTTC. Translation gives CASSVGPQAKSETYEQYF.